These T cell receptor beta chains were read from a single sample in a study of T cell repertoires in cytomegalovirus infection. TCRdb called the reads again in MiXCR, with one record for every CDR3 protein. The table shows roughly 600,000 distinct CDR3 sequences, with more than 20% occurring only once. The sample was CD8+ T cells from PBMCs. The source is a human donor in good health (CMV status not recorded). Some clones in this sample may be carry-over from other donors' samples. The CDR3 runs from the conserved cysteine through the conserved F or W. Fields, in order: clone size, J gene, D gene, V gene, CDR3 protein, CDR3 DNA. D genes are given only for firm matches. Clone size, where shown, is once, few, many, or a class for clones that have expanded.

abundance: NA
j_gene: TRBJ1-1
d_gene: NA
v_gene: TRBV7-9
CDR3aa: CASSLVPGSSEAFF
CDR3nt: TGTGCCAGCAGCTTAGTGCCGGGATCCTCTGAAGCTTTCTTT

abundance: few
j_gene: TRBJ2-6
d_gene: NA
v_gene: TRBV20-1
CDR3aa: CSAPSRVNSGANVLTF
CDR3nt: TGCAGTGCCCCTAGTCGGGTCAACTCTGGGGCCAACGTCCTGACTTTC

abundance: few
j_gene: TRBJ2-2
d_gene: NA
v_gene: TRBV5-7
CDR3aa: CASSSGSTGELFF
CDR3nt: TGTGCCAGCAGCTCGGGGTCCACCGGGGAGCTGTTTTTT

abundance: many
j_gene: TRBJ2-2
d_gene: NA
v_gene: TRBV12-3/TRBV12-4
CDR3aa: CASSLVPRTGELFF
CDR3nt: TGTGCCAGCAGTTTAGTCCCGAGAACCGGGGAGCTGTTTTTT

abundance: few
j_gene: TRBJ1-5
d_gene: NA
v_gene: TRBV28
CDR3aa: CASRFPDSSNQPQHF
CDR3nt: TGTGCCAGCAGATTCCCTGACAGCAGCAATCAGCCCCAGCATTTT

abundance: few
j_gene: TRBJ2-1
d_gene: NA
v_gene: TRBV6-6
CDR3aa: CASSYGSTDEQFF
CDR3nt: TGTGCCAGCAGTTACGGGTCTACGGATGAGCAGTTCTTC

abundance: NA
j_gene: TRBJ1-3
d_gene: NA
v_gene: TRBV6-6
CDR3aa: CASSYSTSTDLSGNTIYF
CDR3nt: TGTGCCAGCAGTTACTCTACCTCTACGGATCTCTCTGGAAACACCATATATTTT

abundance: many
j_gene: TRBJ2-5
d_gene: NA
v_gene: TRBV29-1
CDR3aa: CSVDADTETQYF
CDR3nt: TGCAGCGTTGATGCGGACACAGAGACCCAGTACTTC

abundance: NA
j_gene: TRBJ2-3
d_gene: NA
v_gene: TRBV2
CDR3aa: CANSDLSTDTQYF
CDR3nt: TGTGCCAACAGCGATCTAAGCACAGATACGCAGTATTTT

abundance: few
j_gene: TRBJ2-1
d_gene: TRBD1
v_gene: TRBV9
CDR3aa: CASSEGPRDSYNEQFF
CDR3nt: TGTGCCAGCAGCGAGGGCCCCCGGGACAGCTACAATGAGCAGTTCTTC

abundance: many
j_gene: TRBJ1-3
d_gene: NA
v_gene: TRBV7-9
CDR3aa: CASSSPNGNTIYF
CDR3nt: TGTGCCAGCAGCTCGCCTAATGGAAACACCATATATTTT

abundance: NA
j_gene: TRBJ1-1
d_gene: TRBD1
v_gene: TRBV6-6
CDR3aa: CASSYRWDRAMNTEAFF
CDR3nt: TGTGCCAGCAGTTACAGGTGGGACAGGGCCATGAACACTGAAGCTTTCTTT

abundance: once
j_gene: TRBJ1-1
d_gene: NA
v_gene: TRBV7-9
CDR3aa: CASSVGGVGADTEAFF
CDR3nt: TGTGCCAGCAGCGTTGGGGGTGTTGGAGCGGACACTGAAGCTTTCTTT

abundance: few
j_gene: TRBJ2-2
d_gene: NA
v_gene: TRBV5-6
CDR3aa: CASSPDPNTGELFF
CDR3nt: TGTGCCAGCAGCCCGGACCCGAACACCGGGGAGCTGTTTTTT

abundance: NA
j_gene: TRBJ1-2
d_gene: NA
v_gene: TRBV14
CDR3aa: CASSPAGSGYTF
CDR3nt: TGTGCCAGCAGTCCCGCAGGGAGTGGCTACACCTTC

abundance: NA
j_gene: TRBJ2-7
d_gene: NA
v_gene: TRBV2
CDR3aa: CASTIRAVSTYEQYF
CDR3nt: TGTGCCAGCACCATAAGAGCGGTCTCAACCTACGAGCAGTACTTC

abundance: few
j_gene: TRBJ2-1
d_gene: TRBD2
v_gene: TRBV28
CDR3aa: CASSLPNSGVAGGRPAYNEQFF
CDR3nt: TGTGCCAGCAGTTTACCTAACTCCGGAGTAGCGGGGGGGCGGCCCGCCTACAATGAGCAGTTCTTC

abundance: NA
j_gene: TRBJ2-1
d_gene: TRBD2
v_gene: TRBV9
CDR3aa: CANSEMGLAGRDEQFF
CDR3nt: TGTGCCAACAGCGAAATGGGACTAGCGGGGAGAGATGAGCAGTTCTTC

abundance: NA
j_gene: TRBJ2-7
d_gene: TRBD2
v_gene: TRBV10-3
CDR3aa: CAILVGRGGEQYF
CDR3nt: TGTGCCATCCTTGTAGGCCGCGGGGGCGAGCAGTACTTC

abundance: NA
j_gene: TRBJ2-2
d_gene: NA
v_gene: TRBV7-3
CDR3aa: CASSLTNGDKNTGELFF
CDR3nt: TGTGCCAGCAGCTTAACAAATGGGGACAAGAACACCGGGGAGCTGTTTTTT

abundance: few
j_gene: TRBJ2-1
d_gene: TRBD2
v_gene: TRBV12-5
CDR3aa: CASGPGGTSGGLYNEQFF
CDR3nt: TGTGCTAGTGGCCCGGGAGGGACTAGCGGGGGGTTATACAATGAGCAGTTCTTC

abundance: many
j_gene: TRBJ2-7
d_gene: TRBD1
v_gene: TRBV7-9
CDR3aa: CASSIQGYEQYF
CDR3nt: TGTGCCAGCAGCATACAGGGGTACGAGCAGTACTTC

abundance: NA
j_gene: TRBJ1-5
d_gene: NA
v_gene: TRBV7-9
CDR3aa: CASADSNQPQHF
CDR3nt: TGTGCCAGCGCCGACAGCAATCAGCCCCAGCATTTT

abundance: many
j_gene: TRBJ2-3
d_gene: TRBD2
v_gene: TRBV5-6
CDR3aa: CASSLGGLAGLPPPTDTQYF
CDR3nt: TGTGCCAGCAGCTTGGGGGGACTAGCGGGTCTCCCCCCACCCACAGATACGCAGTATTTT